One and the same sample provided the 13 T cell receptor beta chains below, sequenced in a study of identifying expanded T cells in peripheral blood. Some clones are missing from TCRdb's copy, which holds only in-frame ones; the method was immunoSEQ multiplex PCR. The sample holds tens of thousands of clones, over 75% seen once. Sample: blood. The receptors here all came from a person between 18 and 75 years old in good health.

The rearrangement uses TRBV13 and TRBJ2-1; 16 bases line up with TRBD2. The germline V gene encodes CDR1 PRHDT and CDR2 FYEKMQ (reference sequence). This CDR3 is 17 amino acids long. J gave up 4 bases and V 5 bases, and 5 bases lay outside the gene matches. The CDR3 region has the DNA TGTGCCAGCAGCCCAGGGACTAGCGGGAGGGTTTACAATGAGCAGTTCTTC. Residues: CASSPGTSGRVYNEQFF. Full variable domain (rest looked up from reference TRBV13 and TRBJ2-1): AAGVIQSPRHLIKEKRETATLKCYPIPRHDTVYWYQQGPGQDPQFLISFYEKMQSDKGSIPDRFSAQQFSDYHSELNMSSLELGDSALYFCASSPGTSGRVYNEQFFGPGTRLTVL.

This rearrangement joins TRBV7-3 to TRBJ1-1; D may be TRBD1 (6 bases). Germline lookup yields CDR1 SGHTA and CDR2 FQGTGA. V shed 6 bases and J shed 7 bases, with 21 bases lying between them. This CDR3 spans 15 amino acids. CDR3 DNA: TGTGCCAGCAGTCGCCAGCCAGGGGCTTCGGGTGAAGCTTTCTTT. This gives the protein CASSRQPGASGEAFF.

This clone was counted a single time. The chain links TRBV10-2 to TRBJ2-3; 8 bases line up with TRBD2. With 0 bases clipped from V and 4 bases from J, the junction kept 9 bases outside the gene matches. There are 17 residues in the CDR3. Germline V gives CDR1 WSHSY, CDR2 SAAADI. In nucleotides, the CDR3 is TGCGCCAGCAGTGAGTCACGGGAGGGCAGGCTTGCAGATACGCAGTATTTT. As protein: CASSESREGRLADTQYF.

The rearrangement joins TRBV27 to TRBJ1-2; a possible D gene is TRBD1 (5 bases). Deletions cut 6 bases from V and 4 bases from J, with 18 bases between. Germline CDR1 reads MNHEY; CDR2 reads SMNVEV (reference sequence). This CDR3 is built from 15 residues. The CDR3 region has the DNA TGTGCCAGCAGCCCTAAGACAGTATCCTCCTATGGCTACACCTTC. The encoded protein is CASSPKTVSSYGYTF.

This clone was picked up a small number of times. The rearrangement uses TRBV6-5 and TRBJ1-1, with TRBD1 as a possible D gene (5 bases). CDR1 and CDR2 from the germline V gene are MNHEY and SVGAGI. Between the trimmed V and J ends, which lost 5 bases and 2 bases, there was a span of 9 bases. CDR3 length: 13 residues. DNA of the CDR3: TGTGCCAGCAGTGTACAGGATAACACTGAAGCTTTCTTT. It yields the protein CASSVQDNTEAFF.

The CDR3 nucleotides read TGTGCCAGCAGCGTAGGAAGTCCCGGGGAGCTGTTTTTT. Residues: CASSVGSPGELFF. The chain uses TRBV9 and TRBJ2-2; D call uncertain. Germline loops: CDR1 SGDLS, CDR2 YYNGEE. Trimming took 0 bases from V and 6 from J, leaving 6 bases between them. This CDR3 has 13 amino acids.

The chain links TRBV5-4 to TRBJ2-1, with 12 bases lining up with TRBD2. The CDR3 runs to 17 residues. Germline V gene lookup returns CDR1 SGHNT and CDR2 YYREEE (reference sequence). Germline trimming cut 5 bases from V and 6 bases from J; bases unmatched to any gene: 12. The CDR3, as DNA: TGTGCCAGCAGTCCACCTATGACTAGCGGGAGAACCAATGAGCAGTTCTTC. This codes for CASSPPMTSGRTNEQFF.

A note on this clone: The sample contains more than one DNA sequence encoding this CDR3. J is TRBJ1-3 and V is TRBV18; a possible D gene is TRBD1 (6 bases). Trimming stripped 3 bases from V and 1 base from J, with 7 bases between. Looked up from germline, CDR1 is KGHSH and CDR2 is LQKENI. This CDR3 region has 14 residues. CDR3 residues: CASSPQGSGNTIYF. CDR3 bases: TGTGCCAGCTCACCTCAGGGGTCTGGAAACACCATATATTTT.

This chain joins TRBV7-8 and TRBJ2-3; D perhaps matches TRBD2 (6 bases). CDR1 and CDR2 from the germline V gene are SGHVS and FQNEAQ. The CDR3 totals 18 residues. Trimming took off 7 bases at V and 2 bases at J, with 25 bases between the two ends. CDR3 nucleotides: TGTGCCAGCACCGAACGAATAGCGGCCTCTTTATTCACAGATACGCAGTATTTT. Translating gives CASTERIAASLFTDTQYF.

Only one count was recorded for this clone. V and J are TRBV21-1 and TRBJ1-5. TRBV21-1 represents a pseudogene. The CDR3 runs to 16 residues. This chain's CDR3 is CASSLANDGVGQPQHF. The DNA of the CDR3 is TGTGCCAGCAGCCTAGCAAATGACGGGGTCGGACAGCCCCAGCATTTT.

The chain carries TRBV6-1 and TRBJ1-4; D remains ambiguous. The CDR3 runs to 14 residues. V dropped 5 bases and J dropped 6 bases, with 13 bases sitting between them. In germline, CDR1 is MNHNS, CDR2 SASEGT. CDR3 nucleotides: TGTGCCAGCAGTCCGGGGAAGGGCCATGAAAAACTGTTTTTT. Encoded protein: CASSPGKGHEKLFF.

The chain combines TRBV5-1 with TRBJ2-1; D remains unclear. The germline V and J ends were trimmed by 0 bases and 2 bases, with 3 bases remaining between them. The germline CDR1 and CDR2 sequences are SGHRS and YFSETQ. The CDR3 contains 13 residues. CDR3 loop: CASSLETYNEQFF. CDR3 bases: TGCGCCAGCAGCTTGGAAACCTACAATGAGCAGTTCTTC.

This clone has more than one count but fewer than ten. The gene calls are TRBV7-6 and TRBJ1-1; D perhaps matches TRBD1 (5 bases). Germline lookup yields CDR1 SGHVS and CDR2 FNYEAQ. CDR3 size: 13 residues. With 2 bases removed from V and 4 bases from J, the gap between germline ends came to 8 bases. The CDR3, as DNA: TGTGCCAGCAGCTTAATTGGGGGCACTGAAGCTTTCTTT. This codes for CASSLIGGTEAFF.